Following are 10 T cell receptor beta chains from one sample sequenced in a study of memory CD4+ T cells and cytomegalovirus serostatus. Single viable CD3+CD4+CD8-CD45RO+ cells were sorted as the memory CD4+ T cells. Sequencing was performed with immunoSEQ multiplex PCR; in TCRdb, only in-frame clones are kept and a portion is missing. The repertoire holds about 80,000 clones, approximately 80% seen once, with around 0.78% in the top ten. What was sequenced was memory CD4+ T cells from blood. Receptors originate from an adult in good health and CMV-seronegative.

This chain links TRBV7-6 with TRBJ1-1; 7 nucleotides align to TRBD1. Germline-derived CDR1 and CDR2 are SGHVS and FNYEAQ. This CDR3 region has 13 residues. J gave up 6 bases and V 5 bases, and 6 bases lay outside the gene matches. The CDR3, as DNA: TGTGCCAGCAGCGAGGGGGCGCGCGCTGAAGCTTTCTTT. Amino acid sequence: CASSEGARAEAFF.

CDR3 sequence: CASSQAPIVQPQHF. As DNA, the CDR3 is TGTGCCAGCAGCCAAGCCCCGATAGTTCAGCCCCAGCATTTT. V and J are TRBV4-2 and TRBJ1-5; no reliable D call. Trimming shortened V by 1 base and J by 6 bases, and 10 bases separated the two germline ends. Germline lookup yields CDR1 LGHNA and CDR2 YNFKEQ. The CDR3 covers 14 residues.

The chain uses TRBV10-3 and TRBJ2-1; TRBD1 is a possible D gene (5 bases). The CDR3 is 13 amino acids. The V gene's germline CDR1 is ENHRY and CDR2 SYGVKD. The V gene lost 5 bases and the J gene lost 2 bases, with 7 bases spanning the gap. CDR3 in DNA: TGTGCCATCAGTACAGGAACCTACAATGAGCAGTTCTTC. It translates to CAISTGTYNEQFF.

This chain connects TRBV12-2 to TRBJ1-1. TRBV12-2 is assigned pseudogene status. CDR3 size: 14 residues. The CDR3 DNA sequence: TGTGCAAGTCGCTTAGCTGAAGGGAACACTGAAGCTTTCTTT. Translated: CASRLAEGNTEAFF.

The genes are TRBV28 and TRBJ1-1, with a weak D call TRBD1 (5 bases). The CDR3 has 15 residues. CDR1 and CDR2 (germline): MDHEN, SYDVKM. Trimming stripped 6 bases from V and 5 bases from J, with 19 bases between. CDR3 DNA sequence: TGTGCCAGCAGCACACTCGGGCAGGGCATTACTGAAGCTTTCTTT. Translated: CASSTLGQGITEAFF.

The rearrangement uses TRBV30 and TRBJ1-5, with D perhaps TRBD1 (6 bases). Germline V gives CDR1 GTSNPN, CDR2 SVGIG (reference sequence). V dropped 2 bases and J dropped 8 bases, with 13 bases sitting between them. CDR3 length: 13 residues. CDR3 DNA: TGTGCCTGGAGTTCGGGGGGCTTTGAGCCCCAGCATTTT. The encoded protein is CAWSSGGFEPQHF.

This rearrangement joins TRBV7-9 to TRBJ1-6; D is ambiguous. V lost 4 bases and J 10 bases, leaving 14 bases between the germline ends. CDR3 length equals 14 residues. CDR1 and CDR2 from the germline V gene are SEHNR and FQNEAQ (reference sequence). CDR3 amino acids: CASSSPTPGSPLHF. The CDR3 DNA follows: TGTGCCAGCAGCTCACCTACCCCGGGCTCACCCCTCCACTTT. Together with reference TRBV7-9 and TRBJ1-6, the CDR3 gives the full variable domain: DTGVSQNPRHKITKRGQNVTFRCDPISEHNRLYWYRQTLGQGPEFLTYFQNEAQLEKSRLLSDRFSAERPKGSFSTLEIQRTEQGDSAMYLCASSSPTPGSPLHFGNGTRLTVT.

This clone was counted a few times. CDR3 protein: CASTQLNTGELFF. CDR3 nucleotides: TGTGCCAGCACACAATTGAACACCGGGGAGCTGTTTTTT. The chain employs TRBV9 and TRBJ2-2; no clear D gene. Trimming shortened V by 6 bases and J by 1 base, and 7 bases separated the two germline ends. CDR1 and CDR2 from the germline V gene are SGDLS and YYNGEE. The CDR3 length is 13 residues.

The rearrangement uses TRBV30 and TRBJ1-6; a weak D match, TRBD1 (6 bases). The V gene's germline CDR1 is GTSNPN and CDR2 SVGIG (reference sequence). With 1 base removed from V and 7 bases from J, the gap between germline ends came to 8 bases. The CDR3 extends over 13 amino acids. The CDR3 sequence: CAWSAGENSPLHF. CDR3 coding DNA: TGTGCCTGGAGTGCAGGGGAAAATTCACCCCTCCACTTT.

V usage is TRBV28 and J usage is TRBJ1-2; 11 bases align to TRBD1. This CDR3 region has 15 residues. Germline V gene sequence: CDR1 MDHEN, CDR2 SYDVKM. V dropped 6 bases and J dropped 3; count of bases not matched to a gene: 6. The CDR3 region is CASSSGQGAYYGYTF. The CDR3 DNA is TGTGCCAGCAGCTCCGGACAGGGGGCATACTATGGCTACACCTTC.